The sequence of this TCR beta chain was determined in a study of blood T cell repertoires in COVID-19. Study-wide background: COVID-19 samples collected from the United States, Italy and Spain covered acute and convalescent phases. From T cells, B-cell-depleted T cells, or PBMCs came the material, which was cDNA or gDNA.

Assay used: immunoSEQ multiplex PCR; TCRdb lists only in-frame clones, some missing. The sample consists of about 670,000 clones, about nine tenths of them appearing once. The CDR3 totals 12 residues. Germline-derived CDR1 and CDR2 are SGHKS and YYEKEE (reference sequence). The V end lost 3 bases, the J end lost 7 bases, and 7 bases lay between the germline ends. Concerning this clone itself: Other DNA sequences from this sample encode an identical CDR3 as well.

J is TRBJ1-4 and V is TRBV5-5; D remains ambiguous. This TCR was recovered from a woman in her late teens or twenties with acute or convalescent COVID-19. Sample: peripheral blood. The CDR3 sequence is CASSSRGEKLFF. The CDR3 DNA reads as TGTGCCAGCAGCTCGCGAGGTGAAAAACTGTTTTTT.